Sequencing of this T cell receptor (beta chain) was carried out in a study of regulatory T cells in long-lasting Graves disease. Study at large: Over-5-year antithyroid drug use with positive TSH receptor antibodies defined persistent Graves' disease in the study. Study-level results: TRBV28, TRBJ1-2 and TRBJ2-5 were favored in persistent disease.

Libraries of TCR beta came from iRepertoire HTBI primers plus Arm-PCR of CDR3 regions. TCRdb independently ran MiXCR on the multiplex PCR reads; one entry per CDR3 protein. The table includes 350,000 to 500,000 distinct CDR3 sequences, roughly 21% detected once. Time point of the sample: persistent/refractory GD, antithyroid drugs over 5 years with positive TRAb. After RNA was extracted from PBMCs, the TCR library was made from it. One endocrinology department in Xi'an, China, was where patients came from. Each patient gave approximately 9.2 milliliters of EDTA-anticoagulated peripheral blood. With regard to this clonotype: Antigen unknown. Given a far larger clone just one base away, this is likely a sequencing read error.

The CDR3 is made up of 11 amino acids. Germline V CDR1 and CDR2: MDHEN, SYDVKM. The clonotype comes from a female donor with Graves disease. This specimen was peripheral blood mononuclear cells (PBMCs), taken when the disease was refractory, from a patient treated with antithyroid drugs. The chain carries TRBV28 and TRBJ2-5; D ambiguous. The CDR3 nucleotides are TGTGCCAACAGTTTAAAAGAGACCCAGTACTTC. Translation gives CANSLKETQYF.